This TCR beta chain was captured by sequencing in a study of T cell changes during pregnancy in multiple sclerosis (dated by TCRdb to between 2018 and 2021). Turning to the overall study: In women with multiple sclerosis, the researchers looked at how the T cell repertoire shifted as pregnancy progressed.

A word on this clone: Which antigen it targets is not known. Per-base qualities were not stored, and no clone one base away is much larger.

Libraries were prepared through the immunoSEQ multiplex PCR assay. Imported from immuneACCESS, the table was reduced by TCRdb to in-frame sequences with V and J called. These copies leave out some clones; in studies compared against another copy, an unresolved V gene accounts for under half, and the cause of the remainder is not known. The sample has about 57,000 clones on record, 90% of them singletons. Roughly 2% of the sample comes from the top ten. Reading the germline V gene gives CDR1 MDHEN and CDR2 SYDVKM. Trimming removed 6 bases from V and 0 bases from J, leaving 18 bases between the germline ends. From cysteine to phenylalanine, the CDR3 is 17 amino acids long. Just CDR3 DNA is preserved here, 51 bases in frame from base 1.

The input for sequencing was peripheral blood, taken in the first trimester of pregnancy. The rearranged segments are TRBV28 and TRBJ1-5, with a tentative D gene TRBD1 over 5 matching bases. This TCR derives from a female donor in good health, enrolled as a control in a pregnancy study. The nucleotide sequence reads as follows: TGTGCCAGCAGCCATAACGACAGAACTTATAGCAATCAGCCCCAGCATTTT. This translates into CASSHNDRTYSNQPQHF.